This TCR beta chain was sequenced in a study of blood T cell repertoires in COVID-19. The sample holds a few counts of this clone. With 6 bases clipped from V and 2 bases from J, the junction kept 15 bases outside the gene matches. Germline V gene lookup returns CDR1 LGHNA and CDR2 YNFKEQ. The CDR3 extends over 20 amino acids. In the source study's methods: From reference gene primer amplification, estimates of nucleated cell counts were derived. Sequenced by immunoSEQ multiplex PCR; TCRdb stores in-frame clones only, minus some. That table supplies the V and J calls and clone size; D and trimming were determined from the DNA. The repertoire includes over 300,000 clones, 89% of them detected once, and 0.95% to 1.5% sits in the top ten.

This sequence was found in a middle-aged man with acute or convalescent COVID-19. V and J are TRBV4-2 and TRBJ2-3; 15 positions agree with TRBD2. Sequenced input: peripheral blood. The CDR3 loop is CASSSGTGTSGGSYTDTQYF. As DNA, the CDR3 is TGTGCCAGCAGTTCGGGAACCGGGACTAGCGGGGGGTCATACACAGATACGCAGTATTTT.